This passage covers 8 T cell receptor beta chains from one sample sequenced in a study of T cell repertoires in cytomegalovirus infection. TCRdb itself ran the reads through MiXCR, one entry per CDR3 protein. The data contain almost 500,000 distinct CDR3 sequences, about 11% of them singletons. The sample taken for sequencing was PBMCs. These receptors came from a human donor in good health (CMV status not recorded). Some clones in this sample may be carry-over from other donors' samples.

This chain joins TRBV5-1 and TRBJ2-2, with D perhaps matching TRBD1 (5 bases). The germline V gene encodes CDR1 SGHRS and CDR2 YFSETQ. The CDR3 runs 13 residues. The ends were cut back, 4 bases at V and 6 bases at J, with 10 bases in the middle. CDR3 loop: CASSDRQAGELFF. The CDR3 DNA reads as TGCGCCAGCAGCGACAGACAAGCCGGGGAGCTGTTTTTT. Complete variable domain (other parts from reference TRBV5-1 and TRBJ2-2): KAGVTQTPRYLIKTRGQQVTLSCSPISGHRSVSWYQQTPGQGLQFLFEYFSETQRNKGNFPGRFSGRQFSNSRSEMNVSTLELGDSALYLCASSDRQAGELFFGEGSRLTVL.

In this sample, this clonotype turned up many times. This chain connects TRBV20-1 to TRBJ2-2; TRBD2 aligns across 7 bases. The CDR3 runs to 14 residues. Trimming cost V 5 bases and J 2 bases; bases outside gene matches: 5. Looked up from germline, CDR1 is DFQATT and CDR2 is SNEGSKA (reference sequence). The CDR3 loop is CSAGGGLNTGELFF. Here the CDR3 DNA reads TGCAGTGCTGGGGGAGGGCTCAACACCGGGGAGCTGTTTTTT.

The CDR3 DNA reads TGTGCCAGCACCCCACGGGCGACTACAGGAGAGACCCAGTACTTC. Amino acid sequence: CASTPRATTGETQYF. The chain recombines TRBV6-6 with TRBJ2-5; the D gene could be TRBD1 or TRBD2 (5 bases each). Trimming shortened V by 7 bases and J by 4 bases, and 19 bases separated the two germline ends. This CDR3 region has 15 residues. Germline V CDR1 and CDR2: MNHNY, SVGAGI (reference sequence).

This clonotype was counted only a few times. The chain carries TRBV20-1 and TRBJ2-3; weak D call: TRBD1 (6 bases). The V gene's germline CDR1 is DFQATT and CDR2 SNEGSKA (reference sequence). V gave up 1 base and J gave up 4 bases, with 18 bases separating them. The CDR3 spans 16 residues. CDR3 in DNA: TGCAGTGCTAGAGTAGGGACACGGATGGTTGCAGATACGCAGTATTTT. Translation gives CSARVGTRMVADTQYF.

The rearrangement links TRBV5-1 to TRBJ2-6; D uncertain. This CDR3 contains 13 residues. Trimming left V 0 bases short and J 10 bases short, with 8 bases between. From germline, CDR1 is SGHRS and CDR2 YFSETQ. The CDR3 bases are TGCGCCAGCAGCTTGGACGGAGAAAACGTCCTGACTTTC. Translating gives CASSLDGENVLTF.

This clonotype was recorded many times. The CDR3 is CASSRSPSGRGSLTGELFF. The CDR3 DNA follows: TGTGCCAGCAGCCGTAGCCCTAGCGGGAGAGGTTCTCTCACCGGGGAGCTGTTTTTT. This rearrangement joins TRBV9 to TRBJ2-2; 10 bases agree with TRBD2. V dropped 4 bases and J dropped 4; count of bases not matched to a gene: 16. This CDR3 comprises 19 residues. Germline assignment: CDR1 SGDLS and CDR2 YYNGEE.

This clonotype was picked up a small number of times. CDR3 coding DNA: TGCAGCGGATCATCCGGTCGACTGGGAGAGCAGTACTTC. It translates to CSGSSGRLGEQYF. The V and J genes are TRBV29-1 and TRBJ2-7; D remains ambiguous. In germline, CDR1 is SQVTM, CDR2 ANQGSEA. V was shortened by 7 bases and J by 7 bases, with 20 bases between the two germline ends. The CDR3 spans 13 residues.

This clonotype has only a few counts. The rearrangement links TRBV3-1 to TRBJ2-7; 7 nucleotides match TRBD2. CDR1 is LGHDT and CDR2 is YNNKEL in the germline V gene (reference sequence). The V and J ends lost 3 bases and 0 bases, in that order; junction bases with no gene match: 5. This CDR3 is 15 amino acids long. CDR3 amino acids: CASSHSRENSYEQYF. For the CDR3, the DNA is TGTGCCAGCAGCCACTCGCGGGAGAACTCCTACGAGCAGTACTTC.